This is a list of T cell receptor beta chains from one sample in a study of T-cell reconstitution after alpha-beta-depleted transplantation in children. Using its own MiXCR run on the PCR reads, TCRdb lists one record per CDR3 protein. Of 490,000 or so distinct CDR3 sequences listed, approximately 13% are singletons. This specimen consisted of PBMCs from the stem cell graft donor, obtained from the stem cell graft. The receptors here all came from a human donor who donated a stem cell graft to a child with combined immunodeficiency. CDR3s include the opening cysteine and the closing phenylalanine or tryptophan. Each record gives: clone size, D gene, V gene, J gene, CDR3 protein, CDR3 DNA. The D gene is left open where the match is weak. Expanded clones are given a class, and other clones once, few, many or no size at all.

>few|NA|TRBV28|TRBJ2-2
CASSFRTANTGELFF
TGTGCCAGCAGTTTTAGGACAGCGAACACCGGGGAGCTGTTTTTT
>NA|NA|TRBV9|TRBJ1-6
CASSLQQGYGNSPLHF
TGTGCCAGCAGCCTACAACAGGGTTACGGTAATTCACCCCTCCACTTT
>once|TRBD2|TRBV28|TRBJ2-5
CASSPPRGAGEETQYF
TGTGCCAGCAGTCCGCCGCGGGGGGCAGGGGAGGAGACCCAGTACTTC
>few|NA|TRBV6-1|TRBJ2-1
CASATGRGREQFF
TGTGCCAGCGCAACCGGCCGGGGGCGGGAGCAGTTCTTC
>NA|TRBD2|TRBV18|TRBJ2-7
CASSPSGGQAYEQYF
TGTGCCAGCTCACCCTCGGGAGGGCAAGCCTACGAGCAGTACTTC
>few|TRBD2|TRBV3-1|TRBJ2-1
CASSLGLAGGPEQFF
TGTGCCAGCAGCCTCGGACTAGCGGGAGGGCCTGAGCAGTTCTTC
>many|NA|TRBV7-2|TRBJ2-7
CASSSRTYENYEQYF
TGTGCCAGCAGCTCCCGAACGTACGAGAACTACGAGCAGTACTTC
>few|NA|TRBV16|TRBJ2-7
CASSQSLGGSYEQYF
TGTGCCAGCAGCCAATCTCTGGGCGGATCCTACGAGCAGTACTTC
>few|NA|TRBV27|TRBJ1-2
CASSLSLVGVGGYTF
TGTGCCAGCAGTTTATCGTTAGTAGGGGTTGGCGGCTACACCTTC
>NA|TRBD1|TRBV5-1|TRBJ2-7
CASSPGQGVIYEQYF
TGCGCCAGCAGCCCGGGACAGGGAGTGATCTACGAGCAGTACTTC
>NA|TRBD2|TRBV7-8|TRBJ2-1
CASSLLAGDEQFF
TGTGCCAGCAGCTTGCTAGCGGGAGATGAGCAGTTCTTC
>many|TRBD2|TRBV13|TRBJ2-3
CASSLGLAGGPGTDTQYF
TGTGCCAGCAGCTTAGGACTAGCGGGAGGGCCCGGCACAGATACGCAGTATTTT
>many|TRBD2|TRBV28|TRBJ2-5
CASSPGGLGEETQYF
TGTGCCAGCTCACCTGGTGGACTAGGCGAGGAGACCCAGTACTTC
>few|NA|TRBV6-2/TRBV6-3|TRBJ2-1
CASRTRRASEQFF
TGTGCCAGCAGGACGAGGAGGGCCTCCGAGCAGTTCTTC
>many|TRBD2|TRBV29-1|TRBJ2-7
CSVEGGTRSTYEQYF
TGCAGCGTTGAAGGGGGGACTAGAAGCACCTACGAGCAGTACTTC
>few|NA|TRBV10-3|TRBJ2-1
CAISQGLRNEQFF
TGTGCCATCAGTCAGGGATTGCGCAATGAGCAGTTCTTC
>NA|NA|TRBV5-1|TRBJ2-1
CASSSVQPVDEQFF
TGCGCCAGCAGTTCGGTACAGCCCGTGGATGAGCAGTTCTTC
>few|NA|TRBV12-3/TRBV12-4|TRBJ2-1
CASTLMGNEQFF
TGTGCCAGCACCCTTATGGGCAATGAGCAGTTCTTC
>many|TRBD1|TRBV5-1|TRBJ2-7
CASSWKGTGGNEQYF
TGCGCCAGCAGCTGGAAAGGGACAGGGGGAAACGAGCAGTACTTC
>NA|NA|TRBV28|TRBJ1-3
CASSLRGPGNTIYF
TGTGCCAGCAGTTTAAGGGGACCTGGAAACACCATATATTTT
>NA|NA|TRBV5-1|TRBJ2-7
CASSPTEARGEQYF
TGCGCCAGCAGCCCCACGGAGGCGAGAGGGGAGCAGTACTTC
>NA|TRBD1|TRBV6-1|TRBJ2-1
CASSGQGSSSASYNEQFF
TGTGCCAGCAGTGGACAGGGGAGTAGTTCAGCGTCCTACAATGAGCAGTTCTTC
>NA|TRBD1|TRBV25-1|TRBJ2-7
CASTPGQGADEQYF
TGTGCCAGTACACCGGGACAGGGGGCAGACGAGCAGTACTTC
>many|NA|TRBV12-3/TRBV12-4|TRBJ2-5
CASSLAGYQETQYF
TGTGCCAGCAGTTTAGCAGGGTACCAAGAGACCCAGTACTTC
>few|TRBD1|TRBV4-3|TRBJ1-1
CASSPKTGGQAFF
TGCGCCAGCAGCCCGAAAACAGGGGGCCAAGCTTTCTTT
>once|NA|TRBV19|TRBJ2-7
CASSIDGGSFYEQYF
TGTGCCAGTAGTATTGACGGCGGATCCTTCTACGAGCAGTACTTC
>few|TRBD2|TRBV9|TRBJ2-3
CASSFKGLAASTDTQYF
TGTGCCAGCAGCTTTAAAGGACTAGCGGCTAGCACAGATACGCAGTATTTT
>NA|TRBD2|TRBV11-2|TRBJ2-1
CASSQNPTSAYNEQFF
TGTGCCAGCAGCCAGAACCCGACTAGCGCCTACAATGAGCAGTTCTTC
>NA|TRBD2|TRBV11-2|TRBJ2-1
CASSLVSGTYNEQFF
TGTGCCAGCAGCTTAGTTAGCGGGACTTACAATGAGCAGTTCTTC